This passage covers 9 T cell receptor beta chains from one sample sequenced in a study of cytomegalovirus exposure and HLA in healthy donors. Using immunoSEQ multiplex PCR, the repertoire was profiled, and TCRdb retains in-frame clones only, with some absent. The sample carries 100,000 to 150,000 clones, 75% to 90% recorded once. What was sequenced was PBMCs. The receptor source for this set is a woman aged 18-35 years in good health and CMV-seronegative.

The gene calls are TRBV11-1 and TRBJ1-1; TRBD1 might be the D (5 bases). The CDR3 contains 14 residues. The V gene's germline CDR1 is SGHAT and CDR2 FQDESV (reference sequence). V lost 7 bases and J lost 1, with 13 bases in between. The CDR3 sequence is CASTWGRANTEAFF. In DNA, the CDR3 is TGTGCCAGCACGTGGGGCAGGGCGAACACTGAAGCTTTCTTT.

The chain employs TRBV14 and TRBJ1-3, with 9 bases matching TRBD1. The CDR3 loop spans 16 amino acids. The V and J ends lost 3 bases and 7 bases, in that order; junction bases with no gene match: 10. Looked up from germline, CDR1 is SGHDN and CDR2 is FVKESK. CDR3 in DNA: TGTGCCAGCAGCCAGGGACAGGGATTTTTCTCGAACACCATATATTTT. This gives the protein CASSQGQGFFSNTIYF.

The table lists this clone with a count of one. This chain joins TRBV5-1 and TRBJ2-2, with 9 bases fitting TRBD1. This CDR3 has 17 residues. The J segment lost 3 bases and the V segment lost 2 bases, leaving 8 bases of the junction unmatched. CDR1 is SGHRS, CDR2 YFSETQ, per germline. The CDR3 sequence: CASSLQPRTGDTGELFF. CDR3 sequence (DNA): TGCGCCAGCAGCTTACAACCTCGGACAGGGGACACCGGGGAGCTGTTTTTT.

This chain connects TRBV27 to TRBJ2-3; TRBD2 matches 11 bases. Germline V gene data show CDR1 as MNHEY and CDR2 as SMNVEV (reference sequence). With 7 bases clipped from V and 8 bases from J, the junction kept 8 bases outside the gene matches. This CDR3 is 14 amino acids long. The CDR3: CASTSSGGFGTQYF. The CDR3 DNA is TGTGCCAGCACCTCTAGCGGGGGGTTCGGTACGCAGTATTTT.

The gene calls are TRBV2 and TRBJ2-5, with 7 bases matching TRBD1. The CDR3 totals 15 residues. V lost 3 bases and J lost 1; bases outside the gene matches: 5. The germline gives CDR1 SNHLY, CDR2 FYNNEI. This chain's CDR3 is CASSDRGQGQETQYF. The DNA for the CDR3 is TGTGCCAGCAGTGATAGGGGGCAGGGCCAAGAGACCCAGTACTTC.

This chain connects TRBV4-1 to TRBJ2-1; TRBD1 aligns across 10 bases. CDR1 and CDR2 from the germline V gene are MGHRA and YSYEKL. The V segment lost 1 base and the J segment 10 bases; nucleotides outside the gene matches: 16. The CDR3 totals 18 residues. CDR3 in amino acids: CASSQVFSGTGVRREQFF. In DNA form, the CDR3 reads TGCGCCAGCAGCCAAGTTTTCTCCGGGACAGGGGTACGCAGGGAGCAGTTCTTC.

The rearrangement links TRBV5-1 to TRBJ1-1, with D unresolved. The CDR3 runs to 12 residues. Germline loops: CDR1 SGHRS, CDR2 YFSETQ. V lost 5 bases to trimming and J lost 0 bases, with 5 bases between them. In nucleotides, the CDR3 is TGCGCCAGCAGTCAGGTGAACACTGAAGCTTTCTTT. This codes for CASSQVNTEAFF.

The chain combines TRBV19 with TRBJ1-2; 9 bases match TRBD1. Germline loops: CDR1 LNHDA, CDR2 SQIVND (reference sequence). This CDR3 spans 15 amino acids. J was trimmed by 3 bases and V by 8 bases; bases with no gene match: 10. Written as DNA, the CDR3 is TGTGCCAGTCATGGGGTGACAGGGGGACACTATGGCTACACCTTC. Its protein product is CASHGVTGGHYGYTF.

The chain uses TRBV7-8 and TRBJ2-6, with D perhaps matching TRBD2 (6 bases). Germline V gene lookup returns CDR1 SGHVS and CDR2 FQNEAQ. CDR3 length equals 15 residues. Trimming took off 3 bases at V and 0 bases at J, with 6 bases between the two ends. CDR3 in amino acids: CASSFGSSGANVLTF. The DNA of the CDR3 is TGTGCCAGCAGCTTCGGGAGCTCTGGGGCCAACGTCCTGACTTTC.